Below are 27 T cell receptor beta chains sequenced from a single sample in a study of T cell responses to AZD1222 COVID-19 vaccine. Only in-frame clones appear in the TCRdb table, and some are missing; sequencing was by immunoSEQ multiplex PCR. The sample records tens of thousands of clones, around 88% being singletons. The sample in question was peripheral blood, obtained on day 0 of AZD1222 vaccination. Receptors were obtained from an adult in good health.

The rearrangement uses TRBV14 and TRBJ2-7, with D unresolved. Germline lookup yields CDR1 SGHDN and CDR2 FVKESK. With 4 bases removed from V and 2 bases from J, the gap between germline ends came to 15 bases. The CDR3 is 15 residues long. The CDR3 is CASSLSTGFAYEQYF. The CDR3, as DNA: TGTGCCAGCAGCCTTTCTACGGGCTTTGCCTACGAGCAGTACTTC.

In DNA, the CDR3 is TGTGCCAGCTCGGGCCAACCACAGGGTCGCCAGCCCCAGCATTTT. Amino acid sequence: CASSGQPQGRQPQHF. The chain couples TRBV18 to TRBJ1-5; a possible D gene is TRBD1 (6 bases). Germline CDR1 KGHSH, CDR2 LQKENI. Deletions cut 6 bases from V and 7 bases from J, with 19 bases between. CDR3 length: 15 residues.

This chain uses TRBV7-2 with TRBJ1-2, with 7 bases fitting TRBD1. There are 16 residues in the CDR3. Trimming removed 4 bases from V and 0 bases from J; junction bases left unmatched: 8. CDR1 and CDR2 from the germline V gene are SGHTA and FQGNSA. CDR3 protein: CASSSRQGVANYGYTF. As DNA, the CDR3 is TGTGCCAGCAGCTCTCGACAGGGAGTAGCTAACTATGGCTACACCTTC.

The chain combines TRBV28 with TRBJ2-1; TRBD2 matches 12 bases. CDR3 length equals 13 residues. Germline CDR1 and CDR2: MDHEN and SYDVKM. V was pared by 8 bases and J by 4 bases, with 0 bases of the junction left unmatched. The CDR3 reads CASGLAGYNEQFF. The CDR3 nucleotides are TGTGCCAGCGGACTAGCGGGGTACAATGAGCAGTTCTTC.

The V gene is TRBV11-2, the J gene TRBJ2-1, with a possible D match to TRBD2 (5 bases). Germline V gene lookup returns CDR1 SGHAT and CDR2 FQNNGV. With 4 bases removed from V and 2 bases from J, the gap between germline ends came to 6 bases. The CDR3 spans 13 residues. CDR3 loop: CASSWGAYNEQFF. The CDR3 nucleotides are TGTGCCAGCAGCTGGGGAGCCTACAATGAGCAGTTCTTC.

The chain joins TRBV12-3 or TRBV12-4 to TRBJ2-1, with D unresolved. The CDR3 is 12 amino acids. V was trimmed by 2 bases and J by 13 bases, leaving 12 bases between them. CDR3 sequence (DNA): TGTGCCAGCAGTTTATATGAGGAACGTCAGTTCTTC. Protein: CASSLYEERQFF.

CDR3 residues: CASSLGRSGELFF. The DNA of the CDR3 is TGTGCCAGCAGCTTAGGGCGCTCCGGGGAGCTGTTTTTT. This rearrangement joins TRBV7-3 to TRBJ2-2; D is unresolved. V dropped 2 bases and J dropped 6 bases, with 7 bases sitting between them. This CDR3 has 13 amino acids. Per the germline V gene, CDR1 is SGHTA and CDR2 is FQGTGA.

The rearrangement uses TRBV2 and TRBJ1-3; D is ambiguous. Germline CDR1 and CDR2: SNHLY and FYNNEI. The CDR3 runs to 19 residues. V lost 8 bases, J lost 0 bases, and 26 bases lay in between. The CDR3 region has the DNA TGTGCCAGCTCCCGACTATCTGGCCTTACACGGACCTCTGGAAACACCATATATTTT. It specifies CASSRLSGLTRTSGNTIYF. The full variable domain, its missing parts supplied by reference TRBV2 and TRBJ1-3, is EPEVTQTPSHQVTQMGQEVILRCVPISNHLYFYWYRQILGQKVEFLVSFYNNEISEKSEIFDDQFSVERPDGSNFTLKIRSTKLEDSAMYFCASSRLSGLTRTSGNTIYFGEGSWLTVV.

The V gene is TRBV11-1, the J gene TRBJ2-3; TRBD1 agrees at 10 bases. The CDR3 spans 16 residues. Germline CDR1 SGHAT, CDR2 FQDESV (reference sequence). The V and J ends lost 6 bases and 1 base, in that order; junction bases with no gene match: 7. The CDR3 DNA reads TGTGCCAGCAGTAGGACAGGGGGTACGGGCACAGATACGCAGTATTTT. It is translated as CASSRTGGTGTDTQYF.

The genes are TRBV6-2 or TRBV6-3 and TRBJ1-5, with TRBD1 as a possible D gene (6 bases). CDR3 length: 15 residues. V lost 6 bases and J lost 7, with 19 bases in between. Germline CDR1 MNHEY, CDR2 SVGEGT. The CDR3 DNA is TGTGCCAGCAGCCTAAGCCGAACAGGGCTGCAGCCCCAGCATTTT. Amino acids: CASSLSRTGLQPQHF.

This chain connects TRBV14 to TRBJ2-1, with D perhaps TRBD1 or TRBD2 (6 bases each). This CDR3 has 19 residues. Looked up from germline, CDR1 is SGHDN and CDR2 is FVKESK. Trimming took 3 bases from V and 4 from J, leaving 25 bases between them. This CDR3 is CASSQLGTQGRGIYNEQFF. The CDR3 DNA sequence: TGTGCCAGCAGCCAGCTAGGGACACAGGGACGGGGGATTTACAATGAGCAGTTCTTC.

The DNA for the CDR3 is TGTGCCAGCAGCTTTCGCCCCGAGCGGGAGGGAGTAGGCTACGAGCAGTACTTC. This sequence encodes CASSFRPEREGVGYEQYF. The genes are TRBV7-8 and TRBJ2-7; 10 bases are shared with TRBD2. The J segment lost 3 bases and the V segment lost 3 bases, leaving 14 bases of the junction unmatched. The CDR3 totals 18 residues. Germline V gene data show CDR1 as SGHVS and CDR2 as FQNEAQ.

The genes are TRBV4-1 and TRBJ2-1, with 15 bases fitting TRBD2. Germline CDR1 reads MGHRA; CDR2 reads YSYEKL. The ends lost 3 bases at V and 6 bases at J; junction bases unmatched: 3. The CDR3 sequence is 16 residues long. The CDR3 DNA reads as TGCGCCAGCAGCCAGGAGGGACTAGCGGGAGGCAATGAGCAGTTCTTC. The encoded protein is CASSQEGLAGGNEQFF.

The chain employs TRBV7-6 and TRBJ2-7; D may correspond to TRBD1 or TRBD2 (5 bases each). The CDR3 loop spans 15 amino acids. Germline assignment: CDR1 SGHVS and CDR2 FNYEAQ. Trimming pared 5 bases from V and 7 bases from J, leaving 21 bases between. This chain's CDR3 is CASSPERDGSGEQYF. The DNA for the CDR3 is TGTGCCAGCAGCCCCGAACGGGACGGTTCTGGGGAGCAGTACTTC. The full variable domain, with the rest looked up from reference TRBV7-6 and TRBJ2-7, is GAGVSQSPRYKVTKRGQDVALRCDPISGHVSLYWYRQALGQGPEFLTYFNYEAQQDKSGLPNDRFSAERPEGSISTLTIQRTEQRDSAMYRCASSPERDGSGEQYFGPGTRLTVT.

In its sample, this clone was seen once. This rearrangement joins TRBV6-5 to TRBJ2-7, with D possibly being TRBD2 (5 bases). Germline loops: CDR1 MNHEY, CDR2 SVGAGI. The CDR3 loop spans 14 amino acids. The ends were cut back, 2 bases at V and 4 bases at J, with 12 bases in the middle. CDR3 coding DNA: TGTGCCAGCAGTTACCAAAGGACTTTGTACGAGCAGTACTTC. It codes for CASSYQRTLYEQYF.

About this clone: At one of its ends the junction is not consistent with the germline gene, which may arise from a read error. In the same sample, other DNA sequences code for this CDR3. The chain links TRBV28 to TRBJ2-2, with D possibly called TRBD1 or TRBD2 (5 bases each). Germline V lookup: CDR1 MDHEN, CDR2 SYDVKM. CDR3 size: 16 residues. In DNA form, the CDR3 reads TGTGCCAGTAGTTTGTGGCGAGGGGCGAACACCGGGGAGCTGTTTTTT. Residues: CASSLWRGANTGELFF.

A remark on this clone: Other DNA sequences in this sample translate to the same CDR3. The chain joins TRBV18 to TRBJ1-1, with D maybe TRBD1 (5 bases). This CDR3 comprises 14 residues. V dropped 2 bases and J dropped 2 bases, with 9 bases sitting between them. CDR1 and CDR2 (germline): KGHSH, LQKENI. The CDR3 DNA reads TGTGCCAGCTCACCAAGACAGACCAACACTGAAGCTTTCTTT. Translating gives CASSPRQTNTEAFF.

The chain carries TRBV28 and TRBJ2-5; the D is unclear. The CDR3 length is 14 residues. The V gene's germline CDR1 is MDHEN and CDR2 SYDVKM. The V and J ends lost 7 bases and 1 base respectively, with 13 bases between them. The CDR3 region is CASNSADIQETQYF. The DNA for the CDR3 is TGTGCCAGCAATTCAGCAGATATCCAAGAGACCCAGTACTTC.

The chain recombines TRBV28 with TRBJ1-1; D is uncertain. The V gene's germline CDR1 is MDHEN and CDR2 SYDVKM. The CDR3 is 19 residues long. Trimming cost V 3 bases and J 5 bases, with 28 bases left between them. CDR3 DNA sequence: TGTGCCAGCAGTTTCCCCCCTCGGTGGGCAGGAAAAGATGGGACTGAAGCTTTCTTT. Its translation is CASSFPPRWAGKDGTEAFF.

Here the CDR3 reads CASSLEGQGLDGYTF. The DNA for the CDR3 is TGTGCCAGCAGCTTGGAGGGGCAGGGGTTGGATGGCTACACCTTC. The chain is built from TRBV5-8 and TRBJ1-2; a weak D match, TRBD1 (6 bases). CDR3 length: 15 amino acids. CDR1 SGHTS and CDR2 YDEGEE come from the germline V gene. Trimming removed 0 bases from V and 6 bases from J, with 15 bases in between.

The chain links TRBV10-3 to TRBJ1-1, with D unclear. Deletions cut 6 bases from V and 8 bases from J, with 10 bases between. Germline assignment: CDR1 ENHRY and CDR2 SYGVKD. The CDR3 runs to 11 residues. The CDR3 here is CAIRELREAFF. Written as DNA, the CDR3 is TGTGCCATCAGGGAACTAAGGGAAGCTTTCTTT.

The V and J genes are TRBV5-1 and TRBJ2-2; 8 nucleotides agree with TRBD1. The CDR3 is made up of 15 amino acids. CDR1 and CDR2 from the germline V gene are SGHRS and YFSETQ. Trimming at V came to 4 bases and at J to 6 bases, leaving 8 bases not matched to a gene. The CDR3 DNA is TGCGCCAGCAGCAGTACAGGGGGAGTACCCGGGGAGCTGTTTTTT. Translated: CASSSTGGVPGELFF.

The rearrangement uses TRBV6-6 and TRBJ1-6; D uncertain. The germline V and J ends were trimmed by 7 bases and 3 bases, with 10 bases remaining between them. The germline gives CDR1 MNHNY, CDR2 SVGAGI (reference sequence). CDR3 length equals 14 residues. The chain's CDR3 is CASNQDYYNSPLHF. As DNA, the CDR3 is TGTGCCAGCAATCAGGATTACTATAATTCACCCCTCCACTTT.

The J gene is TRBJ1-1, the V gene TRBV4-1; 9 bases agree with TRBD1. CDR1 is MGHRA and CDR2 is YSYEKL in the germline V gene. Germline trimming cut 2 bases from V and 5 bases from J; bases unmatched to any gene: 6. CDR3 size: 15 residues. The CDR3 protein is CASSQWGQGKTEAFF. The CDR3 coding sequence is TGCGCCAGCAGCCAATGGGGACAGGGTAAAACTGAAGCTTTCTTT.

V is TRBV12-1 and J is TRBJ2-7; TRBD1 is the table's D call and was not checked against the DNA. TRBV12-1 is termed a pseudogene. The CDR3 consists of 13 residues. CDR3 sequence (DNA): TGTGCCAGCGGAGGGGACAGACCCTACGAGCAGTACTTC. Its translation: CASGGDRPYEQYF.

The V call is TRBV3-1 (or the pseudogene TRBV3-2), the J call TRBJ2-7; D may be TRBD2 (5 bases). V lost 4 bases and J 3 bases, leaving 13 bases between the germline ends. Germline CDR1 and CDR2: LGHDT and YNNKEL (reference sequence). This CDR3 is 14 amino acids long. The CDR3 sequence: CASSPASSYYEQYF. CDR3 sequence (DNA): TGTGCCAGCAGCCCAGCTAGCTCTTACTACGAGCAGTACTTC.

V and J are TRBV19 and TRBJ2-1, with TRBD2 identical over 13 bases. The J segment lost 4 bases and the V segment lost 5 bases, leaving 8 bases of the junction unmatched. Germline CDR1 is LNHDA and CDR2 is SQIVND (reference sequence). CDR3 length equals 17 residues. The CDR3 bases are TGTGCCAGTAGTCTCAACCGACTAGCGGGAGGTTACAATGAGCAGTTCTTC. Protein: CASSLNRLAGGYNEQFF.